This entry is about one T cell receptor beta chain. Its antigen is unidentified. This sample stems from a study of T cell responses to AZD1222 COVID-19 vaccine. Study-level results: With two AZD1222 doses given, Spike-specific TCR breadth and depth both rose. Only after the peak T cell response were repertoires sampled. Nearly half of unique spike-specific TCRs reportedly avoided B.1.351 and B.1.1.7 mutated regions. Donor demographics were predominantly white British with a female majority; clonal diversity may be underestimated.

The CDR3 runs to 18 residues. Germline CDR1 MNHNS, CDR2 SASEGT. Trimming cost V 2 bases and J 0 bases, with 17 bases left between them. The method was immunoSEQ multiplex PCR; TCRdb's version includes in-frame clones alone and lacks a portion of them. The table lists 180,000 or so clones, 80% to 95% of them singletons. The rearrangement links TRBV6-1 to TRBJ1-3; D uncertain. The sample in question was peripheral blood, obtained 28 days after the second dose of the MenACWY control vaccine. This TCR derives from an adult who received the MenACWY meningococcal vaccine as a control. The CDR3 reads CASSELGPKVGSGNTIYF. The CDR3 DNA reads as TGTGCCAGCAGTGAATTAGGCCCCAAAGTAGGCTCTGGAAACACCATATATTTT.